The clone carrying this T cell receptor (beta chain) qualifies as medium-sized (0.01 to 0.1%). Antigen: not known. Treatment here: randomized to nivolumab then ipilimumab (arm A) or the reverse (arm B). These data come from a study of sequential checkpoint blockade in melanoma. Study as a whole: Matched biopsies came pretreatment and at week 13 for some 22 patients. General observations from the study: In arm A, pretreatment tumor clonality was associated with response.

TCRdb's copy holds only in-frame clones and misses some; the assay was immunoSEQ multiplex PCR. The sample has about 1,600 clones, roughly 24% seen once. The sample here was tumor tissue (inferred from file names), taken from a patient given nivolumab and ipilimumab in sequence. The sequence derives from a human donor with melanoma.

The CDR3 nucleotides read TGTGCCAGCAGCTTTGGCGCGGGAGTGTCCTACGAGCAGTACTTC. This encodes CASSFGAGVSYEQYF. The rearrangement links TRBV11-3 to TRBJ2-7; 7 nucleotides match TRBD2. CDR3 length: 15 residues. Trimming cost V 3 bases and J 1 base; bases outside gene matches: 6. Germline-derived CDR1 and CDR2 are SGHNT and YENEEA.